What follows describes a single T cell receptor (beta chain). TCRdb's table, derived via immunoSEQ multiplex PCR, lists solely in-frame clones and lacks some. Of tens of thousands of clones in the sample, 90% to 95% were seen once. The data stem from a study of technical replicates of blood from several donors. Germline V lookup: CDR1 MNHNS, CDR2 SASEGT. CDR3 size: 13 residues. V was cut by 3 bases and J by 7 bases, with 10 bases left in between. This clonotype was sampled from a human donor in good health. The genes are TRBV6-1 and TRBJ1-5; D unresolved. Sequenced sample: T cells isolated from PBMCs. The CDR3 sequence: CASSDWLEQPQHF. In DNA, the CDR3 is TGTGCCAGCAGTGACTGGCTGGAGCAGCCCCAGCATTTT.